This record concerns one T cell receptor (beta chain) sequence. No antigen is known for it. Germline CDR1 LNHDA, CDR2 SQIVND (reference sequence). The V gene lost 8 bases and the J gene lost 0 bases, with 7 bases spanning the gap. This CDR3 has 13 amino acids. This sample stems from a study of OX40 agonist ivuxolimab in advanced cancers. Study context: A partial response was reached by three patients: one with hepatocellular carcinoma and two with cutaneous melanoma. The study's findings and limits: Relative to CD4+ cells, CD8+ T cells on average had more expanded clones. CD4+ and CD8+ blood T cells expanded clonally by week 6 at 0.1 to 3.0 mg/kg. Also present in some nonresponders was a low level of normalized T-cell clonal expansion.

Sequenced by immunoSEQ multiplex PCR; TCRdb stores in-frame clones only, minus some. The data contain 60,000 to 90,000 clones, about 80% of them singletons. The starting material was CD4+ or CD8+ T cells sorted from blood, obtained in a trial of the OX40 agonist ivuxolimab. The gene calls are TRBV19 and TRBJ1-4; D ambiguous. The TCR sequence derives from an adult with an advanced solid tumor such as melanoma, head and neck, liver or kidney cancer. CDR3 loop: CASRETTNEKLFF. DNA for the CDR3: TGTGCCAGTCGGGAGACAACTAATGAAAAACTGTTTTTT.